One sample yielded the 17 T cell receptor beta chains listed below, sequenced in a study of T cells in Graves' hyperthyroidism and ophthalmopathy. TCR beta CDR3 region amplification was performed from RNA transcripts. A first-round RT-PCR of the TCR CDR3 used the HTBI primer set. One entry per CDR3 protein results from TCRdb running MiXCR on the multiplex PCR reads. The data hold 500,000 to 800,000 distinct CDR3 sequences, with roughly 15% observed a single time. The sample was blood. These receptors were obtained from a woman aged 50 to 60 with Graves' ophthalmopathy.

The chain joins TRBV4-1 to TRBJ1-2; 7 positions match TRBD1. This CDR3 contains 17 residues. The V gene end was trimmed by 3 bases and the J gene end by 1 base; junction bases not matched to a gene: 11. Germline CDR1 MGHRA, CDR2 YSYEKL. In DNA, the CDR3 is TGCGCCAGCAGCCACCTCCCGGGACAGAACTTTAACTATGGCTACACCTTC. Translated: CASSHLPGQNFNYGYTF.

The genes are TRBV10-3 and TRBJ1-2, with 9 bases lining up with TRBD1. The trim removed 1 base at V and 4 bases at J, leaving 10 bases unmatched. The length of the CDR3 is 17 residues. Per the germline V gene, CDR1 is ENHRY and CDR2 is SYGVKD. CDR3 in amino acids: CAISEFNLPGQGYGYTF. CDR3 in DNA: TGTGCCATCAGTGAGTTCAATTTACCGGGACAGGGCTATGGCTACACCTTC.

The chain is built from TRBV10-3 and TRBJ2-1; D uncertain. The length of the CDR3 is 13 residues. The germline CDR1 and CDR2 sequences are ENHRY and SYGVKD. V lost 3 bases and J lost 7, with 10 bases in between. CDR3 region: CAISDPRWNEQFF. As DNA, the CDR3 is TGTGCCATCAGTGACCCCCGATGGAATGAGCAGTTCTTC.

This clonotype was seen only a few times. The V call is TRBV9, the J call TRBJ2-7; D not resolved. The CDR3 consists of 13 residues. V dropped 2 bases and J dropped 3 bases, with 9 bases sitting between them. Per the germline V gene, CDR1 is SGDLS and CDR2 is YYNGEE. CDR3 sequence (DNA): TGTGCCAGCAGCGTTACAGACAACTACGAGCAGTACTTC. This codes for CASSVTDNYEQYF.

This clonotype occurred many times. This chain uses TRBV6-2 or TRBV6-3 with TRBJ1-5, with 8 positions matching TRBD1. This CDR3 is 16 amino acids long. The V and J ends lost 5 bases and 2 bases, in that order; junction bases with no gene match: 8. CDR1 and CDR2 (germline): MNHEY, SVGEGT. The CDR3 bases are TGTGCCAGCAGTCCGGATACAGGGGGACGCAATCAGCCCCAGCATTTT. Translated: CASSPDTGGRNQPQHF.

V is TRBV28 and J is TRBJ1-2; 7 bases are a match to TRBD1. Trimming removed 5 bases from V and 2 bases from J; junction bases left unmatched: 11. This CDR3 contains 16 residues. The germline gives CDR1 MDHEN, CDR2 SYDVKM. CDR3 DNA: TGTGCCAGCAGTACCCCGCCGGGACAGCCCAACTATGGCTACACCTTC. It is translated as CASSTPPGQPNYGYTF.

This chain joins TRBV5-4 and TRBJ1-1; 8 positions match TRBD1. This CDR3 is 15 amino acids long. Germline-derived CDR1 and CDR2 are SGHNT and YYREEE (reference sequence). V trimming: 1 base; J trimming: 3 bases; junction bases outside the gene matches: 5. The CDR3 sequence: CASSLPQGGDTEAFF. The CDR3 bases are TGTGCCAGCAGCTTGCCACAGGGGGGAGACACTGAAGCTTTCTTT.

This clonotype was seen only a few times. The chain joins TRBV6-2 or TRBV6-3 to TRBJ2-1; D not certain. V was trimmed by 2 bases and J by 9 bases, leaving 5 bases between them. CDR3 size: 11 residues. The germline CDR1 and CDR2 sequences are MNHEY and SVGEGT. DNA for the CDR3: TGTGCCAGCAGTTACGGATTTGAGCAGTTCTTC. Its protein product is CASSYGFEQFF.

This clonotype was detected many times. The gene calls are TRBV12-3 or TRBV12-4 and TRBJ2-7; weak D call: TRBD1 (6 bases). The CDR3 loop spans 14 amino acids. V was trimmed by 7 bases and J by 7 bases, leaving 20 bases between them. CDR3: CASMTGTRLWEQYF. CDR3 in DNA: TGTGCCAGCATGACCGGGACACGCCTCTGGGAGCAGTACTTC.

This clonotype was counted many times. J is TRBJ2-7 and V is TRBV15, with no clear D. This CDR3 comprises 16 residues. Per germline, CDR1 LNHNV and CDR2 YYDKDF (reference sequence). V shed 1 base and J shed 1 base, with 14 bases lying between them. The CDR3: CATSRAQWSSSYEQYF. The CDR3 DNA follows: TGTGCCACCAGCAGAGCCCAATGGTCTAGTTCCTACGAGCAGTACTTC. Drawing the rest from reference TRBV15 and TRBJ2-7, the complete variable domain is DAMVIQNPRYQVTQFGKPVTLSCSQTLNHNVMYWYQQKSSQAPKLLFHYYDKDFNNEADTPDNFQSRRPNTSFCFLDIRSPGLGDTAMYLCATSRAQWSSSYEQYFGPGTRLTVT.

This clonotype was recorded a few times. The CDR3 here is CASSLGLPTGELFF. CDR3 bases: TGTGCCAGCTCACTGGGACTTCCCACCGGGGAGCTGTTTTTT. The genes are TRBV18 and TRBJ2-2; maybe TRBD2 (6 bases). The germline V and J ends were trimmed by 4 bases and 4 bases, with 10 bases remaining between them. In germline, CDR1 is KGHSH, CDR2 LQKENI. There are 14 residues in the CDR3.

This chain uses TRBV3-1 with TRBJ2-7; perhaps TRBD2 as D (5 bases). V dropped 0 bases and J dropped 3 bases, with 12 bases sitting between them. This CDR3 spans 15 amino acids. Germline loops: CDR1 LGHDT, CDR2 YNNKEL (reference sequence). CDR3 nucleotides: TGTGCCAGCAGCCAAGAGCGGGCACTATACTACGAGCAGTACTTC. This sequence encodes CASSQERALYYEQYF.

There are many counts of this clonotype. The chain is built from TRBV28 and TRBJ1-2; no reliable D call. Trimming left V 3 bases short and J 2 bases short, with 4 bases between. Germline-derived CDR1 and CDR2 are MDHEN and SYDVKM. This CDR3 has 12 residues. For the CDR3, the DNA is TGTGCCAGCAGTTTGTTAAACTATGGCTACACCTTC. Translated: CASSLLNYGYTF.

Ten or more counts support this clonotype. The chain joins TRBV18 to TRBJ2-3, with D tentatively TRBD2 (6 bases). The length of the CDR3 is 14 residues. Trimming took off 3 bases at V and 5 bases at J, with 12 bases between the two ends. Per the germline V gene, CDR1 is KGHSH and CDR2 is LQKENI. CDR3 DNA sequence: TGTGCCAGCTCACCGTCTAGCGCGGTAGATACGCAGTATTTT. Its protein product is CASSPSSAVDTQYF.

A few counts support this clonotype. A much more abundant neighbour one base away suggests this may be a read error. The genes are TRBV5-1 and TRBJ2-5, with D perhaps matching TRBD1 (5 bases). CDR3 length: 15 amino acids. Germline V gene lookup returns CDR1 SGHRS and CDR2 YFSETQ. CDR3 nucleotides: TGCGCCGGCAGCTTGGCCAGGGTCCCCCAAGAGACCCAGTACTTC. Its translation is CAGSLARVPQETQYF.

The CDR3 is CASSPTRTGGYTF. CDR3 nucleotides: TGTGCCAGCAGTCCTACCAGAACGGGTGGCTACACCTTC. The chain joins TRBV12-3 or TRBV12-4 to TRBJ1-2, with no clear D. This CDR3 is built from 13 residues. Trimming left V 5 bases short and J 7 bases short, with 14 bases between.

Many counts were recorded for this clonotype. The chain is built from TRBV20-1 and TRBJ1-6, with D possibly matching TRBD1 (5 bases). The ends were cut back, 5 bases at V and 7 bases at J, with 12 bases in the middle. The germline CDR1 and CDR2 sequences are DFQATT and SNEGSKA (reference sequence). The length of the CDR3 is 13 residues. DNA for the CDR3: TGCAGTGCTGGGGGACCGATCAATTCACCCCTCCACTTT. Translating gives CSAGGPINSPLHF.